The present T cell receptor (beta chain) was sequenced within a study of OX40 agonist ivuxolimab in advanced cancers. Study-wide background: Hepatocellular carcinoma, melanoma, renal cell or head and neck cancer occurred in dose-escalation patients. Enrollees could have had prior anti-PD-1, anti-PD-L1 or anti-CTLA-4 therapy, which about 40% had received.

Study results and caveats: CD4+ T cells averaged fewer expanded clones than CD8+ T cells.

Repertoires were generated with immunoSEQ multiplex PCR, while TCRdb's copy carries only in-frame clones and drops some. The profile shows about 59,000 clones, 87% of them singletons. This clone was counted a single time. Antigen specificity is unknown. The sequencing here drew on CD4+ or CD8+ T cells sorted from blood, taken in a trial of the OX40 agonist ivuxolimab. This receptor was obtained from an adult with an advanced solid tumor such as melanoma, head and neck, liver or kidney cancer.

CDR3 DNA: TGTGCCAGCAGATCAGGGGGCCAGAATTCACCCCTCCACTTT. This gives the protein CASRSGGQNSPLHF. This chain uses TRBV6-5 with TRBJ1-6, with TRBD1 identical over 8 bases. Germline V gene sequence: CDR1 MNHEY, CDR2 SVGAGI. The V and J ends lost 6 bases and 7 bases, in that order; junction bases with no gene match: 5. This CDR3 comprises 14 residues.